This T cell receptor (beta chain) was observed in a study of radiation and T cells in renal cell carcinoma (TCRdb year 2020). Background on the whole study: TCR beta sequencing covered some 55 samples in total, comprising some 25 tumors and some 27 peripheral blood samples. The final blood draw was performed at 4 weeks after radiation, at the same time as nephrectomy. Across all 50 or so samples, 4,016,671 unique CDR3 nucleotide sequences, encoding 2 million to 3 million unique CDR3 amino acid sequences, were identified. Paper-wide results and their limitations: Because pretreatment tumor biopsies were not available, the study could not determine whether clonotypes were already present within the tumor at baseline. In blood, the top tumor clonotypes increased from baseline to 2 weeks after radiation and then shrank by 4 weeks, which suggests a temporary expansion of tumor-resident clones. With a single-armed trial design, the study had no way to address how radiation dose or scheduling affects the TCR repertoire. Blood repertoire dynamics were not followed beyond 4 weeks after treatment.

In light of the paper, this sample's time point label describes: blood 4 weeks post-SBRT, at nephrectomy. What this sample's treatment or condition label stands for: 15 Gy SBRT to primary tumor, nephrectomy 4 weeks later. The samples were drawn from a clinical trial, where primary renal cell carcinomas were treated with 15 Gy of stereotactic body radiation therapy and then removed by nephrectomy 4 weeks afterward. To track tumor-enriched clonotypes, serial peripheral blood was sampled from radiation-treated patients at baseline and at 2 weeks and 4 weeks after SBRT. All patients had renal cell carcinoma with clear cell pathology. Genomic DNA for TCR sequencing was prepared using the QIAamp DNA Blood Mini Kit (Qiagen). Only samples passing all quality control checks were included in the analyses. The CDR3 contains 12 residues, cysteine and phenylalanine counted. The sequence is cut down to CDR3 DNA, 36 bases in frame from base 1. CDR1 and CDR2, looked up from the germline V gene (reference sequence), are LNHDA and SQIVND. A distance of 10 bases separates the germline ends of V and J, which lose 6 bases and 7 bases respectively.

With respect to this clone: What antigen it recognizes has not been identified. Base qualities are not at hand, and no much larger clone is one base apart.

The immunoSEQ kit was used, according to the manufacturer's recommendations, to generate TCR beta libraries from genomic DNA. For library preparation, a first multiplex PCR was performed with proprietary primers, followed by a second PCR in which unique barcodes were added, and bead cleanups were performed after each round. Each sample batch included a kit-provided positive control reaction and a negative control reaction. The final libraries were assessed on an Agilent 4200 TapeStation D1000 ScreenTape, pooled by volume, and quantified by qPCR. Sequencing was performed on an Illumina NextSeq500 using a MidOutput 150-cycle cartridge, with 156 Read1 cycles, 15 Index1 cycles, and the kit custom primers. The pooled library was loaded at 0.75 to 1 pM with a roughly 20% PhiX control spike-in. As for the original processing: Vendor-processed data were analyzed in R, with a clonotype defined as all T cells sharing the same CDR3 nucleotide sequence. In the clone abundance analyses, frequencies were normalized to the 10,000 most abundant clones in each sample. Before analysis, public T cell clones were removed, and these numbered fewer than five per sample on average. An abundance difference of at least 32-fold between compartments was the criterion for calling clonotypes tumor-enriched or baseline blood-enriched. A beta-binomial differential abundance model was used to identify clonotypes that expanded or contracted between blood time points. Similarity between tumor and blood repertoires was quantified using the Baroni-Urbani and Buser coefficient, and groups were compared with two-tailed Wilcoxon tests in R. TCRdb limited this immuneACCESS table to in-frame rearrangements with V and J called. A share of clones is missing; checked studies link under half to unresolved V genes, and the rest is unexplained. D and trimming were read from the DNA, whereas the V and J calls and clone size are those reported in that table. The sample table contains 120,000 to 150,000 clones; only one count was recorded for roughly 90% of them. Around 17% of the sample is in the top ten clones.

The sequence joins TRBV19 to TRBJ1-5, with the D gene not confidently named. The sequencing used blood, collected from a patient whose treatment included radiotherapy and nephrectomy. The sequence came from a woman aged 45-60 years with renal cell carcinoma. The CDR3 loop reads CASSYLGQPQHF. The nucleotides are TGTGCCAGTAGCTACCTCGGCCAGCCCCAGCATTTT. The CDR3, completed at both ends by the reference TRBV19 and TRBJ1-5 genes, gives the full variable domain DGGITQSPKYLFRKEGQNVTLSCEQNLNHDAMYWYRQDPGQGLRLIYYSQIVNDFQKGDIAEGYSVSREKKESFPLTVTSAQKNPTAFYLCASSYLGQPQHFGDGTRLSIL.